Listed below are T cell receptor beta chains from one sample, sequenced in a study of radiation and T cells in renal cell carcinoma. This table comes from immunoSEQ multiplex PCR, and its TCRdb copy is limited to in-frame clones, with some not included. The data hold 95,000 to 150,000 clones, with approximately 80% observed a single time. Here the sequenced sample was blood, taken from a patient whose treatment included radiotherapy and nephrectomy. Receptors originate from a woman between 55 and 75 years old with renal cell carcinoma. Both conserved end residues are part of each CDR3. The D gene is left open where the match is weak. Where a row states a size, it is once, few, many or the class of an expanded clone; other rows omit it.

abundance	d_gene	v_gene	j_gene	CDR3nt	CDR3aa
.	.	TRBV25-1	TRBJ2-1	TGTGCCAGCAGTGACGGAAGAAGCTACAATGAGCAGTTCTTC	CASSDGRSYNEQFF
.	TRBD1	TRBV10-2	TRBJ1-2	TGCGCCAGCAGTGAGAACAGGGGGTACTATGGCTACACCTTC	CASSENRGYYGYTF
.	.	TRBV6-5	TRBJ1-1	TGTGCCACGGAGAGCGTACAAAGGGCTTTCTTT	CATESVQRAFF
.	TRBD1	TRBV6-1	TRBJ2-1	TGTGCCAGCAGTCGGGACAGGGGGAATGAGCAGTTCTTC	CASSRDRGNEQFF
once	.	TRBV7-8	TRBJ1-5	TGTGCCAGCAGCTCCGCCGGGGAGGCCCGCAATCAGCCCCAGCATTTT	CASSSAGEARNQPQHF
few	.	TRBV9	TRBJ2-2	TGTGCCAGCAGCCAAGGGGGCGGGGAGCTGTTTTTT	CASSQGGGELFF
.	TRBD1	TRBV27	TRBJ2-7	TGTGCCAGCAGTGCAGGGGGCCACGAGCAGTACTTC	CASSAGGHEQYF
few	.	TRBV9	TRBJ1-5	TGTGCCAGCAGGGGTAATCAGCCCCAGCATTTT	CASRGNQPQHF
.	.	TRBV5-1	TRBJ1-2	TGCGCCAGCAGCCCACCGGGGGGCGATAACTATGGCTACACCTTC	CASSPPGGDNYGYTF
few	.	TRBV5-1	TRBJ1-2	TGCGCCAGCAGAGGGACATATGTTACTAACTATGGCTACACCTTC	CASRGTYVTNYGYTF
once	.	TRBV7-9	TRBJ2-7	TGTGCCAGCAGCCCGCCCAGGGTCTACGAGCAGTACTTC	CASSPPRVYEQYF
.	.	TRBV6-6	TRBJ1-5	TGTGCCAGCAGTAGAGCGTCGCAGCCCCAGCATTTT	CASSRASQPQHF
few	.	TRBV19	TRBJ1-2	TGTGCCAGTCTCCGGGATCCTTATGGCTACACCTTC	CASLRDPYGYTF
.	.	TRBV28	TRBJ2-4	TGTGCCAGCAGTTTCGACAAAAACATTCAGTACTTC	CASSFDKNIQYF
.	.	TRBV6-4	TRBJ1-1	TGTGCCAGCAGTGACTCAGGCTCGGGCACTGAAGCTTTCTTT	CASSDSGSGTEAFF
once	.	TRBV5-5	TRBJ2-7	TGTGCCAGCAGCTTCGGGGCAGGCTACGAGCAGTACTTC	CASSFGAGYEQYF
few	.	TRBV28	TRBJ2-7	TGTGCCAGCAGTTACACCCCGGACGGAGCCTACGAGCAGTACTTC	CASSYTPDGAYEQYF
few	TRBD1	TRBV2	TRBJ2-7	TGTGCCAGCAGAATGGACAGGCAGCCCTACGAGCAGTACTTC	CASRMDRQPYEQYF
.	.	TRBV7-9	TRBJ2-3	TGTGCCAGCAGCTTAGAGGGCGGGGGCGCAAATACGCAGTATTTT	CASSLEGGGANTQYF
.	TRBD1	TRBV6-5	TRBJ1-2	TGTGCCAGCAGTCGAGGACAGGCTGGCTATGGCTACACCTTC	CASSRGQAGYGYTF
.	.	TRBV28	TRBJ1-5	TGTGCCAGCAGTTTATCAGGGTCGGACAATCAGCCCCAGCATTTT	CASSLSGSDNQPQHF
.	.	TRBV7-2	TRBJ1-5	TGTGCCAGCAGCTTAGTCGGGAGCAATCAGCCCCAGCATTTT	CASSLVGSNQPQHF
.	TRBD2	TRBV5-3	TRBJ2-7	TGTGCCACCCCCGCCAAGCGGGAGAAAGAAGGCGAGCAGTACTTC	CATPAKREKEGEQYF
once	TRBD2	TRBV5-1	TRBJ2-3	TGCGCCAGCAGCCAGGACTGGACTAGCGGGGGGGCAGATACGCAGTATTTT	CASSQDWTSGGADTQYF
.	.	TRBV7-8	TRBJ2-7	TGTGCCAGCAGCTTGACGGACTCGCCTGGACCCTACGAGCAGTACTTC	CASSLTDSPGPYEQYF
.	TRBD1	TRBV5-1	TRBJ1-4	TGCGCCAGCAGCCAGGCCTCCGGGACAGGGGGCTTAGGTGAAAAACTGTTTTTT	CASSQASGTGGLGEKLFF
.	.	TRBV6-5	TRBJ1-1	TGTGCCAGCTCCGACTCCGGCAGACCGAACACTGAAGCTTTCTTT	CASSDSGRPNTEAFF
few	.	TRBV28	TRBJ1-6	TGTGCCAGCAGTATCACAACGGGTGGACCCCTCCACTTT	CASSITTGGPLHF
.	.	TRBV28	TRBJ2-7	TGTGCCAGCAGTCCCGGGTCCGCTTTCTCTGAGCAGTACTTC	CASSPGSAFSEQYF
.	.	TRBV29-1	TRBJ1-2	TGCAGCGTTCTTGGGGGCCCCTATGGCTACACCTTC	CSVLGGPYGYTF
.	.	TRBV28	TRBJ2-3	TGTGCCAGCAGTGAAATCTACTGGGGAGATACGCAGTATTTT	CASSEIYWGDTQYF
.	.	TRBV9	TRBJ2-4	TGTGCCAGCAGCGTAGACGTAACCAAAAACATTCAGTACTTC	CASSVDVTKNIQYF
.	.	TRBV10-3	TRBJ2-7	TGTGCCATCAGCTCAGGGACCTACGAGCAGTACTTC	CAISSGTYEQYF
.	.	TRBV9	TRBJ1-2	TGTGCCAGCAGCTCCCAATCCCGGGGGACAAATGGCTACACCTTC	CASSSQSRGTNGYTF
.	.	TRBV19	TRBJ2-2	TGTGCCAGTACCAGAGGGGGGATCGGGGAGCTGTTTTTT	CASTRGGIGELFF
.	.	TRBV30	TRBJ1-2	TGTGCCTGGAGTGTACTTCACCCTGGCTACACCTTC	CAWSVLHPGYTF
.	.	TRBV6-1	TRBJ2-6	TGTGCCAGCAGACCCAGACAGCAACGGGCCAACGTCCTGACTTTC	CASRPRQQRANVLTF